This TCR beta chain was identified in a study of blood T cell repertoires in COVID-19. The overall study: The United States, Italy and Spain provided the acute and convalescent COVID-19 samples. The cDNA or gDNA used as material had been derived from T cells, B-cell-depleted T cells, or PBMCs.

Between the trimmed V and J ends, which lost 5 bases and 0 bases, there was a span of 7 bases. The germline CDR1 and CDR2 sequences are SGHAT and FQNNGV. CDR3 length equals 14 residues. The authors' processing: Cell counts per sample came from amplifying reference gene primers. The repertoire was sequenced with immunoSEQ multiplex PCR; TCRdb's copy has only in-frame clones and lacks some. D and trimming were read from the DNA, whereas the V and J calls and clone size are those reported in that table. Of some 200,000 clones in the sample, 65% to 90% were seen once. This receptor was identified in a woman between 40 and 55 years old who had recovered from COVID-19. The V gene is TRBV11-2, the J gene TRBJ2-2; D is undetermined. Sequences were obtained from peripheral blood. The CDR3 sequence is CASSPRANTGELFF. The CDR3 nucleotides are TGTGCCAGCAGCCCCCGGGCGAACACCGGGGAGCTGTTTTTT.